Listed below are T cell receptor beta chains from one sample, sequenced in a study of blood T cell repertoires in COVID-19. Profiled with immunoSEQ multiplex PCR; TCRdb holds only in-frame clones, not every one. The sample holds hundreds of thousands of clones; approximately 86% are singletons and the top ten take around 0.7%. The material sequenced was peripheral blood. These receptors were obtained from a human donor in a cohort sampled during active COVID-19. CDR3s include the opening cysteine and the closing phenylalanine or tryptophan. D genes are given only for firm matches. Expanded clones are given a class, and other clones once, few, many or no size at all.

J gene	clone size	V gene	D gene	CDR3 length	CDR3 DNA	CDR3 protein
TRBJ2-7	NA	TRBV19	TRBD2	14	TGTGCCAGTAGTCCGGGACTAGCAGGCTACGAGCAGTACTTC	CASSPGLAGYEQYF
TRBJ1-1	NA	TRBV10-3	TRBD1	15	TGTGCCATCAGCAACTTGGGGACAGGCGAGACTGAAGCTTTCTTT	CAISNLGTGETEAFF
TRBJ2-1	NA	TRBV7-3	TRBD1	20	TGTGCCAGCAGCCCCAAACCTGGTGGGGGACAGGGGAGCTCCTACAATGAGCAGTTCTTC	CASSPKPGGGQGSSYNEQFF
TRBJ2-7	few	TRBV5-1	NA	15	TGCGCCAGCAGCTTGGAGTTGGGGGGTGCCTACGAGCAGTACTTC	CASSLELGGAYEQYF
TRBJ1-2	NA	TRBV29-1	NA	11	TGCAGCGTAGGAGGAGGAAACGGCTACACCTTC	CSVGGGNGYTF
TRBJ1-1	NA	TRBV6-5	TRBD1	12	TGTGCCAGCAGTTACACCAGGGGGCGAGCTTTCTTT	CASSYTRGRAFF
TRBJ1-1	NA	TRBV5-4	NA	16	TGTGCCAGCAGCTTGGCCCCGGCAGGGCCAAGGACTGAAGCTTTCTTT	CASSLAPAGPRTEAFF
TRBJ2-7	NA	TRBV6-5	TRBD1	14	TGTGCCAGCGGAACCGGGACAGGGGCCTACGAGCAGTACTTC	CASGTGTGAYEQYF
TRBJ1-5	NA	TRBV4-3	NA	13	TGCGCCAGCAGCCAAGATGCGGGACAGCCCCAGCATTTT	CASSQDAGQPQHF
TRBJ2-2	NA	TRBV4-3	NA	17	TGCGCCAGCAGCCAGGGTAGCAAGTGGCTTAACACCGGGGAGCTGTTTTTT	CASSQGSKWLNTGELFF
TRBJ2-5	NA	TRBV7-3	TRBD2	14	TGTGCCAGCAGCTTAGGGACTACCGACGAGACCCAGTACTTC	CASSLGTTDETQYF
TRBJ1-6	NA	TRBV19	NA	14	TGTGCCAGTGGGAACAGGACATATAATTCACCCCTCCACTTT	CASGNRTYNSPLHF
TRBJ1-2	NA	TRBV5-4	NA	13	TGTGCCAGCAGGCGGAGAGGGCTCGATGGCTACACCTTC	CASRRRGLDGYTF
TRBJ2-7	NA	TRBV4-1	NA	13	TGCGCCAGCAGCCAAGAATTCATCTACGAGCAGTACTTC	CASSQEFIYEQYF
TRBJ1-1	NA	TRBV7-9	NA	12	TGTGCCAGCAGCTACTCCGGGACAGAAGCTTTCTTT	CASSYSGTEAFF
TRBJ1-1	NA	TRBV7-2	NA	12	TGTGCCAGCAGCTCGCCCCCAGGGGAAGCTTTCTTT	CASSSPPGEAFF
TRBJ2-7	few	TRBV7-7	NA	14	TGTGCCAGCAGCCCCTCCGCGGGGTCCTACGAGCAGTACTTC	CASSPSAGSYEQYF
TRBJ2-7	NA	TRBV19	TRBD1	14	TGTGCCAGTCGTAGGACAGGGAGCTCCTACGAGCAGTACTTC	CASRRTGSSYEQYF
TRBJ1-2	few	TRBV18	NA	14	TGTGCCAGCCACAGGGAGCAGGGCCCCTATGGCTACACCTTC	CASHREQGPYGYTF
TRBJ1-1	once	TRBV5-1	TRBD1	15	TGCGCCAGCAGCTACGGACGGGACAGGAACACTGAAGCTTTCTTT	CASSYGRDRNTEAFF
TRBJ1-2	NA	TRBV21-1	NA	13	TGTGCCAGCAGCAACGGGACAGGGGGCGGCTACACCTTC	CASSNGTGGGYTF
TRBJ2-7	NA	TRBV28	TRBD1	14	TGTGCCAGCAGGGACAGGGCGGACTCCTACGAGCAGTACTTC	CASRDRADSYEQYF
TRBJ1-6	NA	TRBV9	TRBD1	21	TGTGCCACCGTTGACCTCAAGGACAGGGGGCTCCTAAGCTCCTATAATTCACCCCTCCACTTT	CATVDLKDRGLLSSYNSPLHF
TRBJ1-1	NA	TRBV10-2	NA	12	TGCGCCAGCAGTGCTACGAACACTGAAGCTTTCTTT	CASSATNTEAFF
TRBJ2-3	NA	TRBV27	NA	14	TGTGCCAGCAGTTATCTTGTCCGGGCAGATACGCAGTATTTT	CASSYLVRADTQYF
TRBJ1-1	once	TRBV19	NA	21	TGTGCCAGTAGTGGCCGTATTTGGGCAGGGGTTCGGAGGAGACTGAACACTGAAGCTTTCTTT	CASSGRIWAGVRRRLNTEAFF
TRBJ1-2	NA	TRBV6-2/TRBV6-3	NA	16	TGTGCCAGCAGTTACTCACCCGTCGGACAGAACTATGGCTACACCTTC	CASSYSPVGQNYGYTF
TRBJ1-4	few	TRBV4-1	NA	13	TGCGCCAGCAGCCAAGATCAAGGAAGACTGGCGTTTTTT	CASSQDQGRLAFF
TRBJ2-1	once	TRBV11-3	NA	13	TGTGCCAGCAGCTTAGATCCGTGGGCTGAGCAGTTCTTC	CASSLDPWAEQFF
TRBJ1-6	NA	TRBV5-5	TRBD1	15	TGTGCCAGCAGCCTCCGGGACAGGATAAATTCACCCCTCCACTTT	CASSLRDRINSPLHF
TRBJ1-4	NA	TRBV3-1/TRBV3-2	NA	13	TGTGCCAGCAGACAGGGAGGGAATGAAAAACTGTTTTTT	CASRQGGNEKLFF
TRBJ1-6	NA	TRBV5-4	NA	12	TGTGCCAGCAGCTTACAAACTTCACCCCTCCACTTT	CASSLQTSPLHF
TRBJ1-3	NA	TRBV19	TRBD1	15	TGTGCCAGTAGTCGACACCGGGACAGGGGAAACACCATATATTTT	CASSRHRDRGNTIYF
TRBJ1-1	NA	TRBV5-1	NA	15	TGCGCCAGCAGCTGGCAATCGGGGGGTGGCACTGAAGCTTTCTTT	CASSWQSGGGTEAFF
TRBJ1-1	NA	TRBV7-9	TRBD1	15	TGTGCCAGCAGCCCCGGGGACAGGGGGAACACTGAAGCTTTCTTT	CASSPGDRGNTEAFF
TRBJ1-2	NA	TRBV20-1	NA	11	TGCAGTGCTAGAGATCGGGGGGGCTACACCTTC	CSARDRGGYTF
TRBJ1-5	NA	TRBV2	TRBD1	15	TGTGCCAGCAGTGGGGACAGGGTAAGCAATCAGCCCCAGCATTTT	CASSGDRVSNQPQHF
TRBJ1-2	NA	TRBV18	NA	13	TGTGCCAGCTCCGACAGAATTTTAGGAGGCTACACCTTC	CASSDRILGGYTF
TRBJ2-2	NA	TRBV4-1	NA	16	TGCGCCAGCAGCCAAGAATTGCGGACGAACACCGGGGAGCTGTTTTTT	CASSQELRTNTGELFF
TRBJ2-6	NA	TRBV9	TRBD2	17	TGTGCCAGCAGCGTATCTAGCGGGAGGTCTGGGGCCAACGTCCTGACTTTC	CASSVSSGRSGANVLTF
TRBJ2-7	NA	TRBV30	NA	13	TGTGCCTGGAGTACTAGCAGTCAGTCCGAGCAGTACTTC	CAWSTSSQSEQYF
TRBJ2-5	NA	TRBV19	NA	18	TGTGCCAGTAGTATGGGCGGGTTTGGGGATTCCCCGGGGGAGACCCAGTACTTC	CASSMGGFGDSPGETQYF
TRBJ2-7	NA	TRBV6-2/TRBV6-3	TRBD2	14	TGTGCCAGCAGTTCCGGGACTAGCTTGAGCGAGCAGTACTTC	CASSSGTSLSEQYF
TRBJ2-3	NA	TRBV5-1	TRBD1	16	TGCGCCAGCAGTTTTTTACAGGGGCGCGGGACAGATACGCAGTATTTT	CASSFLQGRGTDTQYF
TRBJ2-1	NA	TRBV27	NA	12	TGTGCCAGCAGCCGCGGGGTAAATGAGCAGTTCTTC	CASSRGVNEQFF
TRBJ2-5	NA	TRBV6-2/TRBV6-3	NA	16	TGTGCCAGCAGTTACTCGGGGGCCCTCCATCGGCAGACCCAGTACTTC	CASSYSGALHRQTQYF
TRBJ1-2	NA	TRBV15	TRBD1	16	TGTGCCACCAGCAGAGATCGTTTGGGACAGAACTATGGCTACACCTTC	CATSRDRLGQNYGYTF
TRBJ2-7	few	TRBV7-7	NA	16	TGTGCTAGCAGCCCTGACCTAGGACTGAGATCCTACGAGCAGTACTTC	CASSPDLGLRSYEQYF
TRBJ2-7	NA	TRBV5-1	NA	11	TGCGCCAGCAGCTCTCCTCGGGAGCAGTACTTC	CASSSPREQYF
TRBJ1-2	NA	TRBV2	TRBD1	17	TGTGCCAGCAGTGCACCGCAAGGGACAGGGGGTGTTTATGGCTACACCTTC	CASSAPQGTGGVYGYTF
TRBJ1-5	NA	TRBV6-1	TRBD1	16	TGTGCCAGCAGTGAAAATTTCGGGACAGGGAATCAGCCCCAGCATTTT	CASSENFGTGNQPQHF